A single sample is the source of the 21 T cell receptor beta chains below, sequenced in a study of blood T cell repertoires in COVID-19. Profiled with immunoSEQ multiplex PCR; TCRdb holds only in-frame clones, not every one. The data contain around 38,000 clones, around 84% of them singletons. Sequencing was carried out using peripheral blood. These receptors were obtained from a man in his 70s with acute or convalescent COVID-19.

J is TRBJ2-2 and V is TRBV5-1, with TRBD2 as a possible D gene (5 bases). Germline assignment: CDR1 SGHRS and CDR2 YFSETQ. V shed 0 bases and J shed 1 base, with 10 bases lying between them. The CDR3 extends over 16 amino acids. The CDR3 region has the DNA TGCGCCAGCAGCTTGGGAGGGCAGCGGAACACCGGGGAGCTGTTTTTT. Translated, it gives CASSLGGQRNTGELFF.

CDR3 DNA: TGCGCCAGCAGCTCTACTCGACTAGCTGAGACCCAGTACTTC. It specifies CASSSTRLAETQYF. This chain connects TRBV5-1 to TRBJ2-5, with 7 nucleotides matching TRBD2. The V segment lost 3 bases and the J segment 5 bases; nucleotides outside the gene matches: 7. CDR1 is SGHRS, CDR2 YFSETQ, per germline. This CDR3 region has 14 residues.

V usage is TRBV30 and J usage is TRBJ2-6, with D possibly matching TRBD1 (5 bases). The CDR3 sequence is 17 residues long. Trimming removed 2 bases at V and 2 bases at J, with 16 bases between. CDR1 and CDR2 (germline): GTSNPN, SVGIG (reference sequence). The CDR3 is CAWSPYRFSPGANVLTF. The CDR3 DNA sequence: TGTGCCTGGAGTCCATACAGGTTCTCCCCTGGGGCCAACGTCCTGACTTTC. Supplemented by reference TRBV30 and TRBJ2-6, the full variable domain reads SQTIHQWPATLVQPVGSPLSLECTVEGTSNPNLYWYRQAAGRGLQLLFYSVGIGQISSEVPQNLSASRPQDRQFILSSKKLLLSDSGFYLCAWSPYRFSPGANVLTFGAGSRLTVL.

The V gene is TRBV18, the J gene TRBJ1-3; no definite D call. The V end lost 1 base, the J end lost 8 bases, and 6 bases lay between the germline ends. From germline, CDR1 is KGHSH and CDR2 LQKENI. The CDR3 extends over 12 amino acids. The CDR3 nucleotides read TGTGCCAGCTCACCACTGTCGGACACCATATATTTT. It specifies CASSPLSDTIYF.

The chain has TRBV25-1 and TRBJ1-2, with D unresolved. Deletions cut 3 bases from V and 5 bases from J, with 22 bases between. The CDR3 spans 17 residues. CDR1 is MGHDK, CDR2 SYGVNS, per germline. The CDR3 reads CASSDGGRGRADYGYTF. CDR3 sequence (DNA): TGTGCCAGCAGTGATGGCGGCCGGGGAAGGGCGGATTATGGCTACACCTTC.

This clone was found once. The V gene is TRBV10-1, the J gene TRBJ2-1; 9 bases are a match to TRBD2. Per the germline V gene, CDR1 is WNHNN and CDR2 is SYGVQD (reference sequence). CDR3 size: 16 residues. V was clipped by 8 bases and J by 0 bases; unmatched bases: 8. The chain's CDR3 is CASWGREGPSYNEQFF. In nucleotides, the CDR3 is TGCGCCAGCTGGGGGCGGGAGGGCCCCTCCTACAATGAGCAGTTCTTC.

The chain links TRBV6-1 to TRBJ2-1; no firm D call. The V gene's germline CDR1 is MNHNS and CDR2 SASEGT. The length of the CDR3 is 10 residues. V was trimmed by 8 bases and J by 5 bases, leaving 4 bases between them. For the CDR3, the DNA is TGTGCCAGCGGGCACAATGAGCAGTTCTTC. The encoded protein is CASGHNEQFF.

This clone was seen a single time. This sequence joins TRBV6-2 or TRBV6-3 and TRBJ2-5, with TRBD1 matching over 8 bases. The trim removed 1 base at V and 1 base at J, leaving 8 bases unmatched. This CDR3 has 17 residues. Germline CDR1 and CDR2: MNHEY and SVGEGT. The CDR3 DNA reads as TGTGCCAGCAGTTACTGGACAGGGTCGGCGGCCCAAGAGACCCAGTACTTC. The encoded protein is CASSYWTGSAAQETQYF.

CDR3 nucleotide sequence: TGTGCCACCAAGACTAGCGGGAGTACTGATGAGCAGTTCTTC. Its translation is CATKTSGSTDEQFF. The chain combines TRBV10-3 with TRBJ2-1, with TRBD2 identical over 12 bases. V lost 10 bases and J lost 8; bases outside the gene matches: 9. Germline lookup yields CDR1 ENHRY and CDR2 SYGVKD. This CDR3 is 14 amino acids long.

This chain's CDR3 is CASSAETGYNQPQHF. Here the CDR3 DNA reads TGTGCCAGCAGCGCCGAGACAGGTTACAATCAGCCCCAGCATTTT. This rearrangement joins TRBV7-2 to TRBJ1-5; a possible D gene is TRBD1 (6 bases). CDR1 and CDR2 from the germline V gene are SGHTA and FQGNSA. The CDR3 has 15 residues. V lost 5 bases to trimming and J lost 3 bases, with 14 bases between them.

The chain joins TRBV5-1 to TRBJ2-7; D gene uncertain. Looked up from germline, CDR1 is SGHRS and CDR2 is YFSETQ. The V gene lost 4 bases and the J gene lost 2 bases, with 10 bases spanning the gap. CDR3 size: 13 residues. In nucleotides, the CDR3 is TGCGCCAGCAGCGTGGCCAATGCCTACGAGCAGTACTTC. The encoded protein is CASSVANAYEQYF.

This clone was seen a single time. The genes are TRBV11-2 and TRBJ2-7, with D tentatively TRBD2 (6 bases). Per germline, CDR1 SGHAT and CDR2 FQNNGV. The CDR3 contains 15 residues. V shed 1 base and J shed 4 bases, with 14 bases lying between them. The CDR3 DNA is TGTGCCAGCAGCTTAGGGACTACCCGAGATTACGAGCAGTACTTC. Translation: CASSLGTTRDYEQYF.

This clone has only a few counts. The chain joins TRBV30 to TRBJ1-5; tentatively, D is TRBD1 (5 bases). There are 14 residues in the CDR3. Germline CDR1 GTSNPN, CDR2 SVGIG (reference sequence). Trimming shortened V by 4 bases and J by 1 base, and 11 bases separated the two germline ends. The CDR3 spells CAWTSGISNQPQHF. CDR3 bases: TGTGCCTGGACCTCAGGGATCAGCAATCAGCCCCAGCATTTT.

The chain links TRBV6-6 to TRBJ2-1, with 7 bases aligning to TRBD2. Germline assignment: CDR1 MNHNY and CDR2 SVGAGI (reference sequence). The ends lost 10 bases at V and 0 bases at J; junction bases unmatched: 6. The CDR3 loop spans 14 amino acids. CDR3: CATTRGSSYNEQFF. The DNA for the CDR3 is TGTGCCACGACGCGGGGGAGCTCCTACAATGAGCAGTTCTTC.

The chain recombines TRBV11-2 with TRBJ2-7, with 7 bases identical to TRBD2. The CDR3 length is 17 residues. Looked up from germline, CDR1 is SGHAT and CDR2 is FQNNGV. V was pared by 5 bases and J by 5 bases, with 18 bases of the junction left unmatched. The CDR3, as DNA: TGTGCCAGCAGCCCAGGCTGGCAGCGGGGTTTGTCCCACGAGCAGTACTTC. Its protein is CASSPGWQRGLSHEQYF.

The V and J genes are TRBV7-9 and TRBJ1-5; D possibly corresponds to TRBD1 (5 bases). The V and J ends lost 5 bases and 7 bases respectively, with 15 bases between them. CDR3 length: 14 residues. The germline V gene has CDR1 SEHNR and CDR2 FQNEAQ (reference sequence). This CDR3 reads CASSPTGGSQPQHF. CDR3 DNA: TGTGCCAGCAGCCCTACGGGGGGAAGCCAGCCCCAGCATTTT.

The V call is TRBV9, the J call TRBJ2-3, with D possibly being TRBD2 (5 bases). The germline gives CDR1 SGDLS, CDR2 YYNGEE. This CDR3 contains 14 residues. Trimming cost V 0 bases and J 0 bases, with 5 bases left between them. CDR3 DNA: TGTGCCAGCAGCGTAGGGACTAGCACAGATACGCAGTATTTT. This codes for CASSVGTSTDTQYF. Drawing the rest from reference TRBV9 and TRBJ2-3, the complete variable domain is DSGVTQTPKHLITATGQRVTLRCSPRSGDLSVYWYQQSLDQGLQFLIQYYNGEERAKGNILERFSAQQFPDLHSELNLSSLELGDSALYFCASSVGTSTDTQYFGPGTRLTVL.

This chain links TRBV2 with TRBJ2-3; TRBD2 matches 11 bases. With 6 bases clipped from V and 0 bases from J, the junction kept 8 bases outside the gene matches. This CDR3 is 17 amino acids long. The germline CDR1 and CDR2 sequences are SNHLY and FYNNEI. The CDR3 loop is CASRLLAGGQSTDTQYF. The CDR3 DNA follows: TGTGCCAGCAGACTTCTAGCGGGAGGCCAGAGCACAGATACGCAGTATTTT.

The rearrangement joins TRBV15 to TRBJ1-4; no clear D. Trimming cost V 1 base and J 4 bases, with 10 bases left between them. CDR3 size: 15 residues. The germline CDR1 and CDR2 sequences are LNHNV and YYDKDF (reference sequence). The CDR3 is CATSRAIVHNEKLFF. CDR3 sequence (DNA): TGTGCCACCAGCAGAGCCATCGTACATAATGAAAAACTGTTTTTT.

The chain has TRBV5-1 and TRBJ2-3, with a possible D match to TRBD1 (6 bases). This CDR3 region has 15 residues. V lost 0 bases and J lost 0, with 8 bases in between. CDR1 SGHRS and CDR2 YFSETQ come from the germline V gene. CDR3 sequence reads: CASSLVGQSTDTQYF. The CDR3 DNA is TGCGCCAGCAGCTTGGTTGGACAGAGCACAGATACGCAGTATTTT.

The count of this clone is one. The rearrangement links TRBV7-8 to TRBJ1-2; D is uncertain. The ends were cut back, 6 bases at V and 0 bases at J, with 11 bases in the middle. CDR1 is SGHVS, CDR2 FQNEAQ, per germline. This CDR3 has 14 residues. For the CDR3, the DNA is TGTGCCAGCAGTGGGCAGATAGCTAACTATGGCTACACCTTC. It yields the protein CASSGQIANYGYTF.